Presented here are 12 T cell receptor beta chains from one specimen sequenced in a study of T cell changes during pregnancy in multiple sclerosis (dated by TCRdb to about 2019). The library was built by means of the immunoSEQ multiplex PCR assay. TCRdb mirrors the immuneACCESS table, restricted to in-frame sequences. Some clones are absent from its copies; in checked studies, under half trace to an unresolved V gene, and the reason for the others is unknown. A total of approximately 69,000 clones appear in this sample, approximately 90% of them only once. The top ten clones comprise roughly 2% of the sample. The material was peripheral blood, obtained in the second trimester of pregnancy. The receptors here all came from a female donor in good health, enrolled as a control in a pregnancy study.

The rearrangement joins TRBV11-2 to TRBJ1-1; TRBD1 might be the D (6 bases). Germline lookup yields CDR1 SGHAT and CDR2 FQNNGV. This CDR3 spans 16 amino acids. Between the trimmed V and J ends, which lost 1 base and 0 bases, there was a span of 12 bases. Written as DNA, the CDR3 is TGTGCCAGCAGCTTAGCCACCGACAGGCTGAACACTGAAGCTTTCTTT. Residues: CASSLATDRLNTEAFF. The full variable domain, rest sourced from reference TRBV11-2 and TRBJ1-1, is EAGVAQSPRYKIIEKRQSVAFWCNPISGHATLYWYQQILGQGPKLLIQFQNNGVVDDSQLPKDRFSAERLKGVDSTLKIQPAKLEDSAVYLCASSLATDRLNTEAFFGQGTRLTVV.

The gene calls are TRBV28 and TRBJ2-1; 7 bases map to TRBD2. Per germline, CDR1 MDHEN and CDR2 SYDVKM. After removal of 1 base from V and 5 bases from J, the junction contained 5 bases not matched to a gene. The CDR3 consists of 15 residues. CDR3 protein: CASSLLWGGDNEQFF. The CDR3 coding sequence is TGTGCCAGCAGTTTATTATGGGGGGGGGACAATGAGCAGTTCTTC.

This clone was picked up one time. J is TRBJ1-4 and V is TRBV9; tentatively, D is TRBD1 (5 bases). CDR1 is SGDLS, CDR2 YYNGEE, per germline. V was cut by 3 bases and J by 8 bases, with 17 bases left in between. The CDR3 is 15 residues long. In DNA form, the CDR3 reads TGTGCCAGCAGCGAGGGGTCCGCCGGGGGAGAAAAACTGTTTTTT. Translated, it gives CASSEGSAGGEKLFF.

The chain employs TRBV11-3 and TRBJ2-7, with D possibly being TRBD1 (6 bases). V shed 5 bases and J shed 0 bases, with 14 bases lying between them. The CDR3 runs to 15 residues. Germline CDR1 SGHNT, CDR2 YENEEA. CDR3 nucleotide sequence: TGTGCCAGCAGCCTTAAACAGGGTCCCTCCTACGAGCAGTACTTC. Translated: CASSLKQGPSYEQYF.

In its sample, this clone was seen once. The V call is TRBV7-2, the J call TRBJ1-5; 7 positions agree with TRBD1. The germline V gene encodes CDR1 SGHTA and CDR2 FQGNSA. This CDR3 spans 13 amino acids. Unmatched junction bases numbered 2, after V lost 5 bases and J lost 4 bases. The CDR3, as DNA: TGTGCCAGCAGCCAGGGGGTTAATCAGCCCCAGCATTTT. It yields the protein CASSQGVNQPQHF.

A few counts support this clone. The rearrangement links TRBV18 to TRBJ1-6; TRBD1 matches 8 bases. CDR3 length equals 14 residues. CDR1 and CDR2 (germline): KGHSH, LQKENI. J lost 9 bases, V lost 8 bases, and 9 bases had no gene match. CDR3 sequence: CASAADRDSSPLHF. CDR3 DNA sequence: TGTGCCAGCGCGGCGGACAGGGACTCTTCACCCCTCCACTTT. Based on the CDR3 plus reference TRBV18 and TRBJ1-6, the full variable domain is NAGVMQNPRHLVRRRGQEARLRCSPMKGHSHVYWYRQLPEEGLKFMVYLQKENIIDESGMPKERFSAEFPKEGPSILRIQQVVRGDSAAYFCASAADRDSSPLHFGNGTRLTVT.

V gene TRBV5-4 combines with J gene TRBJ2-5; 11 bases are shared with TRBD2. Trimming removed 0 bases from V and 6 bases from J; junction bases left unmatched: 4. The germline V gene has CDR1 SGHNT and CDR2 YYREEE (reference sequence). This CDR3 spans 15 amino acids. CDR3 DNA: TGTGCCAGCAGCTTGGTGGCTAGCGGGGGGCAGACCCAGTACTTC. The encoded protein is CASSLVASGGQTQYF.

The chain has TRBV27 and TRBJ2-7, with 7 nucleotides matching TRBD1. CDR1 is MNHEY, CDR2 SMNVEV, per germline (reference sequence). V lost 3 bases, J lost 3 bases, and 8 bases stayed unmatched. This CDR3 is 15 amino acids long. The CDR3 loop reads CASSFLGQVSYEQYF. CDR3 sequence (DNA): TGTGCCAGCAGTTTCCTCGGACAGGTGAGCTACGAGCAGTACTTC.

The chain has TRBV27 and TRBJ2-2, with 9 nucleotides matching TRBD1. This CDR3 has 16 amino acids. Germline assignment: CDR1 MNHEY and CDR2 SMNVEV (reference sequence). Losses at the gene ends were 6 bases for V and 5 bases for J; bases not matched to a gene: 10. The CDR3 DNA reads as TGTGCCAGCAGACGCCGACAGGGGGTAGGGACCGGGGAGCTGTTTTTT. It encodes CASRRRQGVGTGELFF.

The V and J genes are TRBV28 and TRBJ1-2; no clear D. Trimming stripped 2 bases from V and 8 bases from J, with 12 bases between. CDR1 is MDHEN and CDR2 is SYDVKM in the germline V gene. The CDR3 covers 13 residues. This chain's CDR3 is CASSLVRFSGYTF. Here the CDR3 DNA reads TGTGCCAGCAGTTTAGTCCGGTTTTCAGGCTACACCTTC.

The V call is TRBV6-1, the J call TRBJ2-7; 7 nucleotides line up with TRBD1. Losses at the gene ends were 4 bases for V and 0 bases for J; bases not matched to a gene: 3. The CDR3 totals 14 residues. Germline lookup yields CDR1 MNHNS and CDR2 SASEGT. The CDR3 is CASSVDRDSYEQYF. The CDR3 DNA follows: TGTGCCAGCAGTGTTGACAGGGACTCCTACGAGCAGTACTTC.

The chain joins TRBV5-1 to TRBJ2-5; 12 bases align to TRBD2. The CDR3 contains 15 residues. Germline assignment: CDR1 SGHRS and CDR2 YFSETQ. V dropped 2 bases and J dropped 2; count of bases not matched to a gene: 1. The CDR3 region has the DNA TGCGCCAGCAGCTTTGGGACTAGCGGGCAAGAGACCCAGTACTTC. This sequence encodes CASSFGTSGQETQYF.